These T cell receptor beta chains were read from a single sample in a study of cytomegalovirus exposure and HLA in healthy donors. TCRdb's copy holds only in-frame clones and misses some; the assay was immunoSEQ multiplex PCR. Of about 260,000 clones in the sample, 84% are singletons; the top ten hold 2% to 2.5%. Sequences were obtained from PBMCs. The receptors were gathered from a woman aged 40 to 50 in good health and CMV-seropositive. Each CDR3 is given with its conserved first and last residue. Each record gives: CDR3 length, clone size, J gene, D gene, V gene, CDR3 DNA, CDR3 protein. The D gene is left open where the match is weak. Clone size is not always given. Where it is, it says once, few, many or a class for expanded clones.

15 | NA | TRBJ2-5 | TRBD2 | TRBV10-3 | TGTGCCATCAGTGAGTCAGCGGGAGGGCTGGAGACCCAGTACTTC | CAISESAGGLETQYF
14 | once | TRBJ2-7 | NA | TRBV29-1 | TGCAGCGCCCAAGGACAGGCCCCGGGAGAAGTGCAGTACTTC | CSAQGQAPGEVQYF
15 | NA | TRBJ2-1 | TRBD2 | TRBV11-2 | TGTGCCAGCAGCCGGGGACTAGCGGTCTACAATGAGCAGTTCTTC | CASSRGLAVYNEQFF
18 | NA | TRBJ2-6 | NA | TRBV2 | TGTGCCAGCAGTGAAGAGTCCCCACAGGTCGCTGGGGCCAACGTCCTGACTTTC | CASSEESPQVAGANVLTF
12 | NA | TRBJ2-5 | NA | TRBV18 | TGTGCCAGCTCACCACCTACTGGTGAGCAGTACTTC | CASSPPTGEQYF
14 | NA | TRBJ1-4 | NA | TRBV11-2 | TGTGCCAGCAGCCAATTGGGACTGGGGGAAAAACTGTTTTTT | CASSQLGLGEKLFF
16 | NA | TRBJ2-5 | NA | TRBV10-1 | TGCGCCAGCAGTGAGTCGGGCTATCGGCCGGAAGAGACCCAGTACTTC | CASSESGYRPEETQYF
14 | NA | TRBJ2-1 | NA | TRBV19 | TGTGCCAGTATGCAACTGAACTCCTACAATGAGCAGTTCTTC | CASMQLNSYNEQFF
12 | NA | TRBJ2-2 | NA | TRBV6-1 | TGTGCCAGCCTATTACACACCGGGGAGCTGTTTTTT | CASLLHTGELFF
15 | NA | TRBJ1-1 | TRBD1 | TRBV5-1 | TGCGCCAGCAGCTCAAGGACAGGGCTCGACACTGAAGCTTTCTTT | CASSSRTGLDTEAFF
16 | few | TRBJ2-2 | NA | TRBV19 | TGTGCCAGTAGTATCCGAGGCGGGTCGAACACCGGGGAGCTGTTTTTT | CASSIRGGSNTGELFF
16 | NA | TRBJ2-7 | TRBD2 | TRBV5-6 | TGTGCCAGCAGCCACCAGGGACTAGCGGGCGCCTACGAGCAGTACTTC | CASSHQGLAGAYEQYF
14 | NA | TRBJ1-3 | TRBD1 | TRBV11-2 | TGTGCCAGCAGCCTAGACAGGGGGTCGGGCACCATATATTTT | CASSLDRGSGTIYF
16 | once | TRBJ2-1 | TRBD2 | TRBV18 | TGTGCCAGCTCGGTGACGGGACTACGCTCCTACAATGAGCAGTTCTTC | CASSVTGLRSYNEQFF
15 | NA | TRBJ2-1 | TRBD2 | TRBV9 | TGTGCCAGCAGCCCCCCTAGCGGGAGCGTCCATGAGCAGTTCTTC | CASSPPSGSVHEQFF
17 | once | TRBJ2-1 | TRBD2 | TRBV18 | TGTGCCAGCTCACCACCGAGAAGTCTAGCGGGACAGAATGAGCAGTTCTTC | CASSPPRSLAGQNEQFF
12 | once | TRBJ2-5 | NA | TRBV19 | TGTGCCAGTAGTATAGACCTAGAGACCCAGTACTTC | CASSIDLETQYF
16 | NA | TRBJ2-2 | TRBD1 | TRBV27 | TGTGCCAGCAGTTTAAGGGGGACAGTGAACACCGGGGAGCTGTTTTTT | CASSLRGTVNTGELFF
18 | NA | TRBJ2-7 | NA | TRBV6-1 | TGTGCCAGCAGTGAAGGGGTCCGGAGGGGTGGTTGGTCCTACGAGCAGTACTTC | CASSEGVRRGGWSYEQYF
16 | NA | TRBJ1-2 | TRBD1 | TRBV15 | TGTGCCACCAGCAGAGATTACCGGGACAGTAACTATGGCTACACCTTC | CATSRDYRDSNYGYTF
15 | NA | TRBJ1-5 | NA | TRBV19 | TGTGCCAGCGGCGAGGGGGGGGCTACGAATCAGCCCCAGCATTTT | CASGEGGATNQPQHF
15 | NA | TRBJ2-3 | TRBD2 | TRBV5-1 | TGCGCCAGCAGCTTAGCGGGGGAGAGGACAGATACGCAGTATTTT | CASSLAGERTDTQYF
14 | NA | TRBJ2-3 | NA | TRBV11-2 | TGTGCCGTTACAGGCGAAACTAGCACAGATACGCAGTATTTT | CAVTGETSTDTQYF
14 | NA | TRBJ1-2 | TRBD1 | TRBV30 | TGTGCCTGGACTTATGAGGGACAGTTCTATGGCTACACCTTC | CAWTYEGQFYGYTF
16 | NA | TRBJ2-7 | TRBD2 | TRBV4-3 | TGCGCCAGCAGCCAAGTGGAGGGAGGGCCGATGTACGAGCAGTACTTC | CASSQVEGGPMYEQYF
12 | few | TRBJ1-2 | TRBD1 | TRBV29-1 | TGCAGCGCAGGACAGGGGCATTATGGCTACACCTTC | CSAGQGHYGYTF
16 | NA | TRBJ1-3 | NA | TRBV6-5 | TGTGCCAGCAGTTCTGGGGCAGGGCCCTCTGGAAACACCATATATTTT | CASSSGAGPSGNTIYF
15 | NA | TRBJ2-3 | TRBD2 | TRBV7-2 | TGTGCCAGCAGCCTCATAGCGGGGGGCCGAGGGTCGCAGTATTTT | CASSLIAGGRGSQYF
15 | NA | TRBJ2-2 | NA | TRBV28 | TGTGCCAGCAGAGCTACGCAGGGATCCACCGGGGAGCTGTTTTTT | CASRATQGSTGELFF
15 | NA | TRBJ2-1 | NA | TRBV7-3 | TGTGCCAGCAGTTTCACAGGTTACTCCTACAATGAGCAGTTCTTC | CASSFTGYSYNEQFF
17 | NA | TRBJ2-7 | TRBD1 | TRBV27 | TGTGCCAGCAGTTTATCGAACACAGGGGGCGGTCCCTACGAGCAGTACTTC | CASSLSNTGGGPYEQYF
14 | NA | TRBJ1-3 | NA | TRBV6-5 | TGTGCCAGCTCGCCCGAGTCCTCTGGAAACACCATATATTTT | CASSPESSGNTIYF
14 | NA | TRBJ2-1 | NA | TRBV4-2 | TGTGCCAGCAGCCAGGGACTCGCGGTCAATGAGCAGTTCTTC | CASSQGLAVNEQFF
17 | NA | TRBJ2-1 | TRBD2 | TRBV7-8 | TGTGCCAGCAGCTTATGGGGTCCAAGCGGGAAAAACAATGAGCAGTTCTTC | CASSLWGPSGKNNEQFF
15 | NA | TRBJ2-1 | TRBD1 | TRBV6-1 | TGTGCCAGCAGACGACCGGGACAGGGGGTGGATGAGCAGTTCTTC | CASRRPGQGVDEQFF
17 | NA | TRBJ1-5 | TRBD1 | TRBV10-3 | TGTGCCATCAGTGGAGACCCGGGACAGGGGGCGTATCAGCCCCAGCATTTT | CAISGDPGQGAYQPQHF
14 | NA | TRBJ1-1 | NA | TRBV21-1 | TGTGCCAGCAGCAAAAAGGACACCCACACTGAAGCTTTCTTT | CASSKKDTHTEAFF
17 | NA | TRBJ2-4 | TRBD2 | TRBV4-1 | TGCGCCAGCAGCCAAGACGGGGAGGGGAGAAGCAAAAACATTCAGTACTTC | CASSQDGEGRSKNIQYF
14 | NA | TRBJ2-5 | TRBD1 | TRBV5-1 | TGCGCCAGCAGCATAGGGACAGTCCAAGAGACCCAGTACTTC | CASSIGTVQETQYF
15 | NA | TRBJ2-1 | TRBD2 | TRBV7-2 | TGTGCCAGCAGCCATCCGGCGGGAGGGCCCTCGGAGCAGTTCTTC | CASSHPAGGPSEQFF
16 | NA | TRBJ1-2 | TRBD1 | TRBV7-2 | TGTGCCAGCAGCTTGGCCCGGGACAGGGGGCTCTATGGCTACACCTTC | CASSLARDRGLYGYTF
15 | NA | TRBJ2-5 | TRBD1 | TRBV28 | TGTGCCAGCAGTACGCCGACAGGGGTCGGAGAGACCCAGTACTTC | CASSTPTGVGETQYF
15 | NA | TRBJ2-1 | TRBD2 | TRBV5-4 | TGTGCCAGCAGCCCCACTAGCGGGAGTATGTATGAGCAGTTCTTC | CASSPTSGSMYEQFF
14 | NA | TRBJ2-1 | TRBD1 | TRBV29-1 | TGCAGCGTTGAAGACAGGACAGGATCCAATGAGCAGTTCTTC | CSVEDRTGSNEQFF
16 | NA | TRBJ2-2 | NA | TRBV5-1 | TGCGCCAGCAGCTTGGCCGCGGGGCATAACACCGGGGAGCTGTTTTTT | CASSLAAGHNTGELFF
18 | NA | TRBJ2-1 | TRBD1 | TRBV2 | TGTGCCAGCAGTGCAGCCCTCGGACAGGGGGCAGCTTTCAATGAGCAGTTCTTC | CASSAALGQGAAFNEQFF
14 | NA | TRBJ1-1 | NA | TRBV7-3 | TGTGCCAGCAGCTTGGGGGGAATGAACACTGAAGCTTTCTTT | CASSLGGMNTEAFF
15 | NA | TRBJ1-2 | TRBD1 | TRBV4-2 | TGTGCCAGCAGCCCCCAGGGACAGCTTAACTATGGCTACACCTTC | CASSPQGQLNYGYTF
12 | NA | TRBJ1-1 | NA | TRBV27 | TGTGCCAGCAGCCGGGGGAATACTGAAGCTTTCTTT | CASSRGNTEAFF
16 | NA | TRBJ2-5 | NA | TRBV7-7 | TGTGCTAGCAGCTTACAGGTTGTTAGCGGACAAGAGACCCAGTACTTC | CASSLQVVSGQETQYF
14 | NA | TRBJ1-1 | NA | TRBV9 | TGTGCCAGCAGCCCACGACAGGAAAAGGCTGAAGCTTTCTTT | CASSPRQEKAEAFF
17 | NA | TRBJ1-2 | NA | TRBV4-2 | TGTGCCAGCAGCCAAGATATGTCAGGGCTTAATAACTATGGCTACACCTTC | CASSQDMSGLNNYGYTF
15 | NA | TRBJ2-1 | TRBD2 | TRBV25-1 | TGTGCCAGCAGTGACCTCTCGACTAGCGTAGATGAGCAGTTCTTC | CASSDLSTSVDEQFF
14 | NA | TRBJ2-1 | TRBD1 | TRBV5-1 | TGCGCCAGCAGCTTGGGACAGGGCTTCAATGAGCAGTTCTTC | CASSLGQGFNEQFF